This T cell receptor (beta chain) was sequenced in a study of Ad26.COV2.S vaccination and SARS-CoV-2 variants. General study findings and limits: Measurement of non-spike TCR breadth gave similar results in vaccine and placebo recipients. An underestimation of total T cell responses may have resulted from the TCR breadth and depth analyses. While placebo recipients had lower spike-specific TCR breadth, vaccine recipients had more. The breadth of spike-specific CD8+ and CD4+ T cell responses after vaccination was reportedly substantial.

A remark on this clone: As yet, its antigen is unknown.

This CDR3 has 16 residues. CDR1 and CDR2 (germline): SGHVS, FNYEAQ. The V end lost 5 bases, the J end lost 7 bases, and 20 bases lay between the germline ends. Sequencing used immunoSEQ multiplex PCR; TCRdb keeps in-frame clones, though not all of them. Among some 350,000 clones listed, 92% were seen once. The clonotype was recovered from a human donor who had recovered from COVID-19. The gene calls are TRBV7-6 and TRBJ1-4, with a weak D call TRBD1 (6 bases). Sequencing was performed on peripheral blood, taken after recovery from COVID-19. The CDR3 reads CASSDEERGMGEKLFF. The CDR3 coding sequence is TGTGCCAGCAGCGACGAGGAGAGGGGGATGGGTGAAAAACTGTTTTTT. The variable domain in full, completed from reference TRBV7-6 and TRBJ1-4, reads GAGVSQSPRYKVTKRGQDVALRCDPISGHVSLYWYRQALGQGPEFLTYFNYEAQQDKSGLPNDRFSAERPEGSISTLTIQRTEQRDSAMYRCASSDEERGMGEKLFFGSGTQLSVL.